This T cell receptor (beta chain) originates from a study of radiation and T cells in renal cell carcinoma. Indicated time point: blood 4 weeks post-SBRT, at nephrectomy. Treatment indicated: 15 Gy SBRT to primary tumor, nephrectomy 4 weeks later. Nephrectomy followed 15 Gy stereotactic body radiation by 4 weeks. The patient's renal cell carcinoma had clear cell pathology. Profiling relied on immunoSEQ multiplex PCR, and the TCRdb table lists in-frame clones only, not all of them. The sample lists about 150,000 clones; approximately 86% were seen once. CDR3 length equals 13 residues. CDR1 and CDR2 (germline): WNHNN, SYGVQD (reference sequence). V trimming: 5 bases; J trimming: 5 bases; junction bases outside the gene matches: 0.

The TCR sequence derives from a woman aged 50 to 65 with renal cell carcinoma. The input for sequencing was blood, taken from a patient whose treatment included radiotherapy and nephrectomy. This chain links TRBV10-1 with TRBJ2-1, with TRBD2 matching over 10 bases. The CDR3 bases are TGCGCCAGCAGTACTAGCGGGGACAATGAGCAGTTCTTC. This encodes CASSTSGDNEQFF.